This TCR beta chain was captured by sequencing in a study of vaccination effects on CD4 cells after COVID-19. The overall study: A few million PBMC per well received approximately 11 IU/ml IL-2 and around 11 ug/ml peptides in culture. Findings of the study overall: The study found marked clonal contraction of infection- and vaccine-induced clones late after vaccination. Healthy vaccinees showed cross-reactivity with common cold coronaviruses in only 1 of 255 vaccine-induced clones.

Method: immunoSEQ multiplex PCR; TCRdb's copy keeps in-frame clones and lacks some. In the table there are around 49,000 clones, more than 65% of which are singletons. Culture lasted about ten days before CD4+ T cell isolation. Two-dose BNT162b2 or mRNA-1273 vaccination was given to participants. Vaccinated recipients, who were negative for nucleocapsid antibodies, had no history of SARS-CoV-2 infection. With respect to this clone: What it recognizes is unknown.

Germline CDR1 is LNHDA and CDR2 is SQIVND (reference sequence). The CDR3 totals 16 residues. V trimming: 1 base; J trimming: 4 bases; junction bases outside the gene matches: 7. Specimen: CD4+ T cells from PBMCs cultured without peptide, collected after COVID-19 vaccination. The chain carries TRBV19 and TRBJ2-5, with 9 bases lining up with TRBD1. The sequence came from a human donor who received a COVID-19 vaccine. CDR3 region: CASSIGRDRVGETQYF. As DNA, the CDR3 is TGTGCCAGTAGTATAGGTCGGGACAGGGTAGGAGAGACCCAGTACTTC. Looking up the rest from reference TRBV19 and TRBJ2-5 gives the full variable domain: DGGITQSPKYLFRKEGQNVTLSCEQNLNHDAMYWYRQDPGQGLRLIYYSQIVNDFQKGDIAEGYSVSREKKESFPLTVTSAQKNPTAFYLCASSIGRDRVGETQYFGPGTRLLVL.